This T cell receptor (beta chain) was recorded in a study of early T cells in non-severe SARS-CoV-2 infection. Study-wide findings and caveats: VDJdb matching skewed toward anti-spike CD8 responses, missing private and CD4 specificities.

TCRdb used MiXCR to reprocess the 5' RACE reads, holding one entry per CDR3 protein. The table lists some 80,000 distinct CDR3 sequences, 9% to 15% of them singletons. This clonotype came up a few times. The antigen is not known. V lost 4 bases, J lost 1 base, and 8 bases lay in between. CDR1 is DFQATT and CDR2 is SNEGSKA in the germline V gene (reference sequence). The CDR3 is made up of 12 amino acids. Material for sequencing was whole blood. The genes are TRBV20-1 and TRBJ2-7; D gene unclear. This clonotype originated in an adult who was a healthcare worker with PCR-confirmed SARS-CoV-2 infection or an uninfected control (not recorded which). DNA for the CDR3: TGCAGTGCTATGACTGGGTCCTACGAGCAGTACTTC. Translating it yields CSAMTGSYEQYF.